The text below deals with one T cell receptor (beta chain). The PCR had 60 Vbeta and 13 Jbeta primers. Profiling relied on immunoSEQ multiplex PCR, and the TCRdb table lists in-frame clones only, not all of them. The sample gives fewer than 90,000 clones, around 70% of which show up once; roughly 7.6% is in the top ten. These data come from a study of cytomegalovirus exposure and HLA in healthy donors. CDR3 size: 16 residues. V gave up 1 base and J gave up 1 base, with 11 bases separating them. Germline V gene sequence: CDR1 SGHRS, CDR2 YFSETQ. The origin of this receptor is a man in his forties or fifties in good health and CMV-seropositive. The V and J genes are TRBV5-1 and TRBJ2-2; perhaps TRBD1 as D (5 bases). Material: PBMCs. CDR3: CASSLSVTGNTGELFF. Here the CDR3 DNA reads TGCGCCAGCAGCTTGTCCGTAACAGGGAACACCGGGGAGCTGTTTTTT.